One and the same sample provided the 27 T cell receptor beta chains below, sequenced in a study of blood T cell repertoires in COVID-19. The table came from immunoSEQ multiplex PCR; TCRdb's copy has only in-frame clones and leaves some out. The table includes about 120,000 clones, 87% detected once. The material sequenced was peripheral blood. The receptors here all came from a woman in her 50s with acute or convalescent COVID-19.

The V call is TRBV27, the J call TRBJ2-1, with 12 bases fitting TRBD2. Germline V gives CDR1 MNHEY, CDR2 SMNVEV (reference sequence). This CDR3 region has 16 residues. The trim removed 2 bases at V and 10 bases at J, leaving 9 bases unmatched. The CDR3 here is CASSLTLAGGPWEQFF. In DNA form, the CDR3 reads TGTGCCAGCAGTTTAACCCTAGCGGGAGGGCCGTGGGAGCAGTTCTTC.

V and J are TRBV11-2 and TRBJ2-7, with a weak D call TRBD2 (6 bases). Germline V CDR1 and CDR2: SGHAT, FQNNGV. The CDR3 spans 14 residues. With 8 bases removed from V and 4 bases from J, the gap between germline ends came to 18 bases. The CDR3: CASDLGWGRYEQYF. The CDR3 DNA reads TGTGCCAGCGATTTGGGGTGGGGGAGGTACGAGCAGTACTTC.

The J gene is TRBJ2-3, the V gene TRBV24-1, with D hard to call. V was trimmed by 2 bases and J by 4 bases, leaving 6 bases between them. The CDR3 sequence is 13 residues long. The germline CDR1 and CDR2 sequences are KGHDR and SFDVKD. DNA of the CDR3: TGTGCCACCAGTGATTCCCGGGCAGATACGCAGTATTTT. Translated, it gives CATSDSRADTQYF.

The chain has TRBV7-9 and TRBJ2-3, with D possibly TRBD2 on 6 matching bases. There are 12 residues in the CDR3. V gave up 5 bases and J gave up 5 bases, with 8 bases separating them. Germline V lookup: CDR1 SEHNR, CDR2 FQNEAQ (reference sequence). This chain's CDR3 is CASSRSGDTQYF. The CDR3 DNA reads TGTGCCAGCAGCCGTAGCGGAGATACGCAGTATTTT.

The chain uses TRBV7-3 and TRBJ2-1; D is unclear. CDR1 and CDR2 (germline): SGHTA, FQGTGA. Trimming removed 2 bases at V and 7 bases at J, with 12 bases between. This CDR3 contains 14 residues. The CDR3 DNA sequence: TGTGCCAGCAGCTTAGGTAGCTCCGCGAATGAGCAGTTCTTC. This gives the protein CASSLGSSANEQFF.

This chain uses TRBV7-9 with TRBJ1-2; 8 bases are a match to TRBD1. J lost 4 bases, V lost 1 base, and 2 bases had no gene match. Germline V gene lookup returns CDR1 SEHNR and CDR2 FQNEAQ (reference sequence). The CDR3 loop spans 14 amino acids. Here the CDR3 reads CASSLGGQVYGYTF. The CDR3 region has the DNA TGTGCCAGCAGCTTAGGGGGACAGGTCTATGGCTACACCTTC.

This chain uses TRBV3-1 (or the pseudogene TRBV3-2) with TRBJ2-7; TRBD2 agrees at 7 bases. Germline values: CDR1 LGHDT, CDR2 YNNKEL (reference sequence). The CDR3 covers 11 residues. With 8 bases clipped from V and 6 bases from J, the junction kept 4 bases outside the gene matches. The CDR3 region is CASGAGREQYF. In DNA, the CDR3 is TGTGCCAGCGGAGCGGGACGCGAGCAGTACTTC.

This clone was detected only once. The CDR3 bases are TGTGCCAGCAGCTTGAACAGACAGGGGCGCTGGGTCGAGCAGTACTTC. It encodes CASSLNRQGRWVEQYF. This chain connects TRBV3-1 (or the pseudogene TRBV3-2) to TRBJ2-7, with TRBD1 matching 8 bases. The germline V gene encodes CDR1 LGHDT and CDR2 YNNKEL (reference sequence). Germline trimming cut 5 bases from V and 6 bases from J; bases unmatched to any gene: 15. The CDR3 is 16 residues long.

The chain is built from TRBV27 and TRBJ2-2; TRBD1 is a possible D gene (6 bases). Trimming stripped 4 bases from V and 7 bases from J, with 22 bases between. Germline V gene lookup returns CDR1 MNHEY and CDR2 SMNVEV (reference sequence). This CDR3 spans 17 amino acids. CDR3 DNA: TGTGCCAGCAGTTGGCGTCCGGGGACACCTCCCGGCGGGGAGCTGTTTTTT. Residues: CASSWRPGTPPGGELFF.

The V and J genes are TRBV24-1 and TRBJ2-3; 8 bases map to TRBD1. There are 17 residues in the CDR3. CDR1 is KGHDR and CDR2 is SFDVKD in the germline V gene. The V segment lost 2 bases and the J segment 4 bases; nucleotides outside the gene matches: 10. The CDR3 DNA sequence: TGTGCCACCAGTGATTGGGGCCAGGGGGCTGTGGCAGATACGCAGTATTTT. The encoded protein is CATSDWGQGAVADTQYF.

This rearrangement joins TRBV7-2 to TRBJ1-2; 9 nucleotides match TRBD1. V gave up 5 bases and J gave up 1 base; unmatched junction bases: 5. CDR3 length equals 15 residues. CDR1 is SGHTA, CDR2 FQGNSA, per germline. This CDR3 reads CASSPRTGVNYGYTF. CDR3 DNA sequence: TGTGCCAGCAGCCCGCGGACAGGGGTTAACTATGGCTACACCTTC.

This clone has more than one count but fewer than ten. The chain is built from TRBV7-9 and TRBJ1-4; 7 positions match TRBD1. The CDR3 runs to 16 residues. Germline-derived CDR1 and CDR2 are SEHNR and FQNEAQ (reference sequence). V gave up 5 bases and J gave up 3 bases; unmatched junction bases: 9. Here the CDR3 reads CASSRTQGGSNEKLFF. The CDR3 DNA follows: TGTGCCAGCAGCCGTACCCAGGGGGGCTCTAATGAAAAACTGTTTTTT.

This chain uses TRBV7-2 with TRBJ2-7, with 7 bases identical to TRBD1. V was clipped by 5 bases and J by 4 bases; unmatched bases: 8. Germline-derived CDR1 and CDR2 are SGHTA and FQGNSA. There are 14 residues in the CDR3. CDR3 amino acids: CASSLTRDSYEQYF. Written as DNA, the CDR3 is TGTGCCAGCAGCCTCACACGGGACAGTTACGAGCAGTACTTC.

The chain is built from TRBV4-1 and TRBJ2-3; D may be TRBD2 (6 bases). CDR1 and CDR2 from the germline V gene are MGHRA and YSYEKL. Deletions cut 1 base from V and 5 bases from J, with 13 bases between. The CDR3 sequence is 15 residues long. The CDR3 sequence: CASSQGWGDGDTQYF. CDR3 nucleotides: TGCGCCAGCAGCCAAGGTTGGGGGGACGGAGATACGCAGTATTTT.

The chain recombines TRBV30 with TRBJ1-6; D perhaps matches TRBD1 (5 bases). Germline CDR1 reads GTSNPN; CDR2 reads SVGIG (reference sequence). The CDR3 length is 13 residues. V was trimmed by 4 bases and J by 7 bases, leaving 11 bases between them. For the CDR3, the DNA is TGTGCCTGGACTGACAGAGAGAATTCACCCCTCCACTTT. Its translation is CAWTDRENSPLHF.

Comment on this clone: The same CDR3 also results from other DNA sequences found in this sample. The genes are TRBV10-3 and TRBJ1-1; D unclear. The germline V gene has CDR1 ENHRY and CDR2 SYGVKD. The CDR3 extends over 13 amino acids. V gave up 4 bases and J gave up 7 bases, with 13 bases separating them. This chain's CDR3 is CAISGHREGEAFF. The CDR3 DNA sequence: TGTGCCATCAGTGGCCATAGGGAGGGTGAAGCTTTCTTT.

This clone was seen only once. This rearrangement joins TRBV30 to TRBJ1-1, with D possibly matching TRBD1 (5 bases). The length of the CDR3 is 11 residues. V lost 7 bases, J lost 11 bases, and 17 bases lay in between. The V gene's germline CDR1 is GTSNPN and CDR2 SVGIG (reference sequence). In nucleotides, the CDR3 is TGTGCCTCTTCAGGGAGGAGGATGGCTTTCTTT. This codes for CASSGRRMAFF.

The chain is built from TRBV5-1 and TRBJ2-7, with unresolved D. CDR3 length: 14 residues. In germline, CDR1 is SGHRS, CDR2 YFSETQ. Between the trimmed V and J ends, which lost 4 bases and 1 base, there was a span of 12 bases. CDR3 DNA: TGCGCCAGCAGCCTAAGTACAGAATCCTACGAGCAGTACTTC. This sequence encodes CASSLSTESYEQYF.

This sequence joins TRBV28 and TRBJ2-3, with a weak D call TRBD1 (5 bases). The germline gives CDR1 MDHEN, CDR2 SYDVKM. V was clipped by 4 bases and J by 6 bases, with 5 bases between them. The CDR3 contains 11 residues. This CDR3 reads CASSSGDTQYF. The CDR3 DNA is TGTGCCAGCAGTTCAGGGGATACGCAGTATTTT.

The chain combines TRBV5-1 with TRBJ2-1; TRBD1 aligns across 8 bases. Germline trimming cut 4 bases from V and 8 bases from J; bases unmatched to any gene: 8. CDR1 is SGHRS and CDR2 is YFSETQ in the germline V gene. The CDR3 is made up of 14 amino acids. CDR3 amino acids: CASSPWTGSHEQFF. As DNA, the CDR3 is TGCGCCAGCAGCCCGTGGACAGGGAGCCATGAGCAGTTCTTC.

The chain uses TRBV6-2 or TRBV6-3 and TRBJ1-2; D is unclear. V lost 0 bases and J 6 bases, leaving 8 bases between the germline ends. CDR3 size: 13 residues. Per the germline V gene, CDR1 is MNHEY and CDR2 is SVGEGT. Written as DNA, the CDR3 is TGTGCCAGCAGTTACTCGTCCGGGAATGGCTACACCTTC. It translates to CASSYSSGNGYTF.

The genes are TRBV6-2 or TRBV6-3 and TRBJ1-6; 7 bases fit TRBD1. After removal of 4 bases from V and 14 bases from J, the junction contained 11 bases not matched to a gene. CDR1 MNHEY and CDR2 SVGEGT come from the germline V gene. This CDR3 has 14 amino acids. CDR3 in amino acids: CASSSTGQVSALHF. In nucleotides, the CDR3 is TGTGCCAGCAGTTCGACAGGGCAAGTGTCTGCCCTCCACTTT.

This chain connects TRBV5-1 to TRBJ1-4, with D hard to call. This CDR3 is built from 16 residues. Trimming removed 1 base from V and 0 bases from J, with 10 bases in between. Germline values: CDR1 SGHRS, CDR2 YFSETQ. CDR3 bases: TGCGCCAGCAGCTTGATGCCGCCAGCAACTAATGAAAAACTGTTTTTT. It translates to CASSLMPPATNEKLFF.

This chain uses TRBV9 with TRBJ2-5; D possibly corresponds to TRBD2 (5 bases). CDR3 length: 15 residues. Trimming pared 4 bases from V and 5 bases from J, leaving 18 bases between. The germline gives CDR1 SGDLS, CDR2 YYNGEE. CDR3: CASSPRLGVGETQYF. DNA for the CDR3: TGTGCCAGCAGCCCCCGACTGGGAGTCGGGGAGACCCAGTACTTC.

This clone has just a few counts. This chain connects TRBV4-2 to TRBJ2-7, with D possibly being TRBD2 (6 bases). The CDR3 covers 14 residues. Germline V gives CDR1 LGHNA, CDR2 YNFKEQ. Between the trimmed V and J ends, which lost 3 bases and 5 bases, there was a span of 14 bases. CDR3 protein: CASSQGTAGDEQYF. CDR3 nucleotide sequence: TGTGCCAGCAGCCAGGGGACTGCAGGCGACGAGCAGTACTTC.

This clone was detected only once. The chain carries TRBV5-1 and TRBJ2-7; TRBD1 aligns across 11 bases. CDR1 and CDR2 from the germline V gene are SGHRS and YFSETQ. The ends lost 4 bases at V and 3 bases at J; junction bases unmatched: 3. CDR3 length equals 14 residues. CDR3 in amino acids: CASSPGQGVYEQYF. The CDR3, as DNA: TGCGCCAGCAGCCCGGGACAGGGGGTCTACGAGCAGTACTTC.

This chain links TRBV7-2 with TRBJ2-3, with a possible D match to TRBD1 (6 bases). This CDR3 spans 12 amino acids. Deletions cut 8 bases from V and 1 base from J, with 7 bases between. Looked up from germline, CDR1 is SGHTA and CDR2 is FQGNSA. The CDR3 sequence is CASGQRTDTQYF. CDR3 nucleotide sequence: TGTGCCAGCGGACAGCGCACAGATACGCAGTATTTT.